One sample yielded the 32 T cell receptor beta chains listed below, sequenced in a study of T-cell reconstitution after alpha-beta-depleted transplantation in children. Unique molecular identifiers were incorporated into the prepared TCRbeta library. MiXCR, run by TCRdb on the PCR reads, gives a single entry per CDR3 protein. The sample holds hundreds of thousands of distinct CDR3 sequences, over 9.5% seen once. The sequencing here drew on PBMCs, taken before TCRalphabeta/CD19-depleted stem cell transplant. The receptor source for this set is a child under 10 years old with inherited bone marrow failure, due to receive a stem cell transplant.

J is TRBJ2-7 and V is TRBV19, with D perhaps matching TRBD2 (6 bases). Germline assignment: CDR1 LNHDA and CDR2 SQIVND (reference sequence). With 5 bases removed from V and 2 bases from J, the gap between germline ends came to 16 bases. This CDR3 contains 15 residues. CDR3 protein: CASSPEGVETYEQYF. CDR3 bases: TGTGCCAGTAGTCCGGAGGGCGTAGAGACCTACGAGCAGTACTTC.

This clonotype was recorded at least ten times. The J gene is TRBJ2-2, the V gene TRBV2; 8 bases map to TRBD2. CDR3 length: 15 amino acids. V lost 6 bases, J lost 3 bases, and 6 bases stayed unmatched. Per germline, CDR1 SNHLY and CDR2 FYNNEI. The CDR3 protein is CASSIAGPYTGELFF. The CDR3 DNA is TGTGCCAGCAGCATAGCGGGGCCCTACACCGGGGAGCTGTTTTTT.

Regarding this clonotype: At one end, the junction sequence differs from germline, possibly due to a read error. The V call is TRBV20-1, the J call TRBJ2-2; 7 nucleotides agree with TRBD1. This CDR3 region has 17 residues. The germline V gene encodes CDR1 DFQATT and CDR2 SNEGSKA (reference sequence). CDR3 sequence (DNA): TGCAGTGCCAGAGGTGCTCAAACAGGGGCAGGGACCGGGGAGCTGTTTTTT. Amino acids: CSARGAQTGAGTGELFF.

Notes on this clonotype: A read error may be the cause here, since a much bigger clone is one base away. The chain recombines TRBV20-1 with TRBJ1-2; D remains ambiguous. Germline-derived CDR1 and CDR2 are DFQATT and SNEGSKA (reference sequence). CDR3 size: 15 residues. Trimming took 1 base from V and 0 from J, leaving 12 bases between them. CDR3 amino acids: CSARGLAATNYGYTF. The CDR3 nucleotides read TGCAGTGCTAGAGGTCTGGCAGCCACTAACTATGGCTACACCTTC.

This clonotype was recorded at least ten times. The gene calls are TRBV29-1 and TRBJ1-1; no definite D call. Germline V CDR1 and CDR2: SQVTM, ANQGSEA. Trimming shortened V by 4 bases and J by 1 base, and 7 bases separated the two germline ends. This CDR3 region has 12 residues. DNA for the CDR3: TGCAGCGTTGCCGACTCGAACACTGAAGCTTTCTTT. It yields the protein CSVADSNTEAFF.

This clonotype was observed a handful of times. The chain recombines TRBV14 with TRBJ2-1; D is uncertain. Germline V gene lookup returns CDR1 SGHDN and CDR2 FVKESK. This CDR3 contains 14 residues. The V end was cut by 0 bases, the J end by 5 bases, with 8 bases between. The CDR3 reads CASSQEPSDNEQFF. The CDR3 bases are TGTGCCAGCAGCCAAGAGCCCTCGGACAATGAGCAGTTCTTC.

This clonotype has at least ten counts. The gene calls are TRBV12-3 or TRBV12-4 and TRBJ2-7, with TRBD2 matching 7 bases. After removal of 5 bases from V and 2 bases from J, the junction contained 3 bases not matched to a gene. The length of the CDR3 is 13 residues. The CDR3 reads CASSKGTTYEQYF. CDR3 DNA: TGTGCCAGCAGTAAAGGGACTACCTACGAGCAGTACTTC.

This clonotype turned up a few times. The chain links TRBV29-1 to TRBJ1-2; 11 bases match TRBD1. The trim removed 3 bases at V and 7 bases at J, leaving 7 bases unmatched. Germline V gene data show CDR1 as SQVTM and CDR2 as ANQGSEA. The length of the CDR3 is 14 residues. CDR3 amino acids: CSVDSGQGAGGYTF. The CDR3 region has the DNA TGCAGCGTTGACTCAGGACAGGGGGCAGGTGGCTACACCTTC.

The rearrangement joins TRBV4-1 to TRBJ2-5; weak D call: TRBD1 (6 bases). The CDR3 is 14 residues long. Trimming pared 3 bases from V and 5 bases from J, leaving 13 bases between. CDR1 is MGHRA, CDR2 YSYEKL, per germline. For the CDR3, the DNA is TGCGCCAGCAGCCATCCCGACAGGATCGAGACCCAGTACTTC. It yields the protein CASSHPDRIETQYF.

The rearrangement links TRBV28 to TRBJ2-1; D might be TRBD1 or TRBD2, each matching 5 bases. CDR3 length: 16 residues. The germline V gene encodes CDR1 MDHEN and CDR2 SYDVKM. Trimming shortened V by 7 bases and J by 0 bases, and 16 bases separated the two germline ends. The CDR3 DNA sequence: TGTGCCAGCATTCAGTCCGGGGCGAGCTCCTACAATGAGCAGTTCTTC. It encodes CASIQSGASSYNEQFF.

At least ten counts were recorded for this clonotype. This chain uses TRBV7-2 with TRBJ2-1, with 14 bases matching TRBD2. The CDR3 consists of 18 residues. Germline lookup yields CDR1 SGHTA and CDR2 FQGNSA. Losses at the gene ends were 5 bases for V and 0 bases for J; bases not matched to a gene: 6. The CDR3 region has the DNA TGTGCCAGCAGCGCCGGGACTAGCGGGAGTTACTCCTACAATGAGCAGTTCTTC. Translating it yields CASSAGTSGSYSYNEQFF.

This chain links TRBV19 with TRBJ1-4, with unresolved D. The CDR3 loop spans 14 amino acids. Germline lookup yields CDR1 LNHDA and CDR2 SQIVND (reference sequence). Trimming took 6 bases from V and 1 from J, leaving 9 bases between them. The CDR3 DNA is TGTGCCAGTAGACCGACTGGAACTAATGAAAAACTGTTTTTT. This encodes CASRPTGTNEKLFF.

This clonotype was found once. One junction end disagrees with the germline gene, perhaps due to a read error. The chain employs TRBV20-1 and TRBJ2-1, with 14 positions matching TRBD2. This CDR3 comprises 17 residues. CDR1 is DFQATT, CDR2 SNEGSKA, per germline (reference sequence). CDR3 DNA: TGCTGTGCCACGACTAGCGGGAGGGCCCCCTCCTACAATGAGCAGTTCTTC. Translated: CCATTSGRAPSYNEQFF.

Points on this clonotype: A much larger clone differs by one base, so this may be a read error. The V gene is TRBV6-5, the J gene TRBJ2-3, with D unresolved. Germline V gene lookup returns CDR1 MNHEY and CDR2 SVGAGI. The CDR3 spans 12 residues. CDR3 protein: CAGSSISPPQYF. In DNA form, the CDR3 reads TGTGCCGGCAGTTCGATTAGCCCCCCGCAGTATTTT.

This clonotype was counted a few times. The gene calls are TRBV13 and TRBJ2-2, with 10 bases that match TRBD2. The CDR3 contains 14 residues. Germline lookup yields CDR1 PRHDT and CDR2 FYEKMQ (reference sequence). V gave up 4 bases and J gave up 6 bases; unmatched junction bases: 2. DNA of the CDR3: TGTGCCAGCAGCTCAAGCGGGAGGGCCGGGGAGCTGTTTTTT. It translates to CASSSSGRAGELFF.

This clonotype has at least ten counts. The chain employs TRBV6-1 and TRBJ2-1, with a possible D match to TRBD2 (5 bases). V was pared by 4 bases and J by 0 bases, with 10 bases between. Germline lookup yields CDR1 MNHNS and CDR2 SASEGT. The CDR3 spans 15 residues. CDR3 DNA sequence: TGTGCCAGCAGTGGATCCGAGGGCTCCTACAATGAGCAGTTCTTC. Translated, it gives CASSGSEGSYNEQFF.

This clonotype was observed at least ten times. J is TRBJ1-4 and V is TRBV9, with 7 bases identical to TRBD1. This CDR3 has 18 amino acids. V gave up 0 bases and J gave up 4 bases; unmatched junction bases: 12. Germline V gene data show CDR1 as SGDLS and CDR2 as YYNGEE. DNA of the CDR3: TGTGCCAGCAGCGTAGCCCGCGGAGAGGGGGCTGTTAATGAAAAACTGTTTTTT. Protein sequence: CASSVARGEGAVNEKLFF. The whole variable domain, remainder taken from reference TRBV9 and TRBJ1-4, is DSGVTQTPKHLITATGQRVTLRCSPRSGDLSVYWYQQSLDQGLQFLIQYYNGEERAKGNILERFSAQQFPDLHSELNLSSLELGDSALYFCASSVARGEGAVNEKLFFGSGTQLSVL.

This clonotype was seen a few times. The J gene is TRBJ2-1, the V gene TRBV6-1; the D gene is possibly TRBD1 (6 bases). Germline values: CDR1 MNHNS, CDR2 SASEGT. This CDR3 has 13 residues. Trimming shortened V by 6 bases and J by 5 bases, and 11 bases separated the two germline ends. The CDR3 coding sequence is TGTGCCAGCAGCCAGGACAGCCACAATGAGCAGTTCTTC. This gives the protein CASSQDSHNEQFF.

As to this clonotype: A read error is possible here, since a much larger clone lies one base away. The chain carries TRBV3-1 and TRBJ2-7, with TRBD1 as a possible D gene (5 bases). Germline lookup yields CDR1 LGHDT and CDR2 YNNKEL (reference sequence). V was clipped by 8 bases and J by 3 bases, with 29 bases between them. The length of the CDR3 is 18 residues. The CDR3 region is CASCSSAFRAGLFYEQYF. The CDR3 DNA sequence: TGTGCCAGCTGTTCCTCCGCGTTCCGGGCAGGGTTATTCTACGAGCAGTACTTC.

This clonotype was counted ten times or more. This sequence joins TRBV27 and TRBJ2-1; 9 bases map to TRBD2. The J segment lost 3 bases and the V segment lost 2 bases, leaving 14 bases of the junction unmatched. The CDR3 length is 19 residues. The germline V gene has CDR1 MNHEY and CDR2 SMNVEV (reference sequence). CDR3 protein: CASSLSPFPMTSGYNEQFF. CDR3 bases: TGTGCCAGCAGTTTAAGTCCGTTCCCAATGACTAGCGGCTACAATGAGCAGTTCTTC.

Many counts were recorded for this clonotype. The chain employs TRBV12-3 or TRBV12-4 and TRBJ2-3; perhaps TRBD2 as D (5 bases). Between the trimmed V and J ends, which lost 1 base and 0 bases, there was a span of 8 bases. CDR3 length equals 15 residues. This CDR3 is CASSLGAVSTDTQYF. The CDR3 nucleotides are TGTGCCAGCAGTTTAGGAGCGGTTAGCACAGATACGCAGTATTTT.

This clonotype was recorded at least ten times. This chain links TRBV12-3 or TRBV12-4 with TRBJ2-7, with 10 nucleotides matching TRBD2. This CDR3 is built from 17 residues. Trimming at V came to 7 bases and at J to 2 bases, leaving 14 bases not matched to a gene. Here the CDR3 reads CASTRRIGLAAPYEQYF. As DNA, the CDR3 is TGTGCCAGCACCCGGAGGATAGGACTAGCGGCCCCCTACGAGCAGTACTTC.

Remarks on this clonotype: One base away lies a much larger clone, so this may be a sequencing read error. The genes are TRBV12-3 or TRBV12-4 and TRBJ2-2, with D possibly being TRBD2 (6 bases). This CDR3 is built from 14 residues. V lost 6 bases, J lost 4 bases, and 12 bases lay in between. The DNA of the CDR3 is TGTGCCAGCAGCGGGAGACACGCCACCGGGGAGCTGTTTTTT. Residues: CASSGRHATGELFF.

This chain's CDR3 is CASSNHGPPRLAGDGCEQFF. The DNA for the CDR3 is TGTGCCAGCAGCAACCATGGGCCACCCCGACTAGCGGGAGACGGGTGTGAGCAGTTCTTC. This sequence joins TRBV21-1 and TRBJ2-1; TRBD2 is taken as the D call from the table, unchecked against the DNA. TRBV21-1 is a known pseudogene. The CDR3 has 20 amino acids.

The chain uses TRBV10-3 and TRBJ2-7; tentative D call: TRBD1 (5 bases). CDR3 size: 12 residues. V lost 3 bases and J lost 9, with 12 bases in between. From germline, CDR1 is ENHRY and CDR2 SYGVKD. In nucleotides, the CDR3 is TGTGCCATCAGTGAAGGGGATTTGGGGCAGTACTTC. Its translation: CAISEGDLGQYF.

This clonotype has at least ten counts. The chain uses TRBV28 and TRBJ2-1; D is unresolved. The V end lost 2 bases, the J end lost 8 bases, and 4 bases lay between the germline ends. This CDR3 contains 11 residues. Germline V gives CDR1 MDHEN, CDR2 SYDVKM. DNA of the CDR3: TGTGCCAGCAGTTTAGCCCATGAGCAGTTCTTC. As protein: CASSLAHEQFF.

The chain carries TRBV4-3 and TRBJ1-6; 9 bases agree with TRBD1. Germline V gives CDR1 LGHNA, CDR2 YSLEER. CDR3 length equals 14 residues. Unmatched junction bases numbered 5, after V lost 4 bases and J lost 10 bases. This CDR3 is CASSRLTGGSPLHF. The CDR3 DNA is TGCGCCAGCAGCCGCCTGACAGGGGGGTCACCCCTCCACTTT.

Many counts were recorded for this clonotype. This chain connects TRBV20-1 to TRBJ1-1; 7 nucleotides align to TRBD1. This CDR3 is 12 amino acids long. Trimming cost V 4 bases and J 4 bases; bases outside gene matches: 3. Germline CDR1 reads DFQATT; CDR2 reads SNEGSKA (reference sequence). The CDR3 bases are TGCAGTGCTAACAGGGGAGTCACTGAAGCTTTCTTT. This translates into CSANRGVTEAFF.

This clonotype appeared many times. The V gene is TRBV28, the J gene TRBJ2-1, with a tentative D call TRBD2 (5 bases). V lost 3 bases and J 4 bases, leaving 13 bases between the germline ends. The germline V gene has CDR1 MDHEN and CDR2 SYDVKM. This CDR3 spans 15 amino acids. This CDR3 is CASSFKGLGYNEQFF. CDR3 nucleotide sequence: TGTGCCAGCAGTTTTAAAGGACTGGGATACAATGAGCAGTTCTTC.

This clonotype was counted at least ten times. The V and J genes are TRBV5-1 and TRBJ2-7, with D possibly matching TRBD1 (5 bases). Germline values: CDR1 SGHRS, CDR2 YFSETQ. This CDR3 is built from 14 residues. Trimming took off 0 bases at V and 2 bases at J, with 9 bases between the two ends. The CDR3 reads CASSLVDSTYEQYF. CDR3 DNA sequence: TGCGCCAGCAGCTTGGTCGACAGCACCTACGAGCAGTACTTC. Supplemented by reference TRBV5-1 and TRBJ2-7, the full variable domain reads KAGVTQTPRYLIKTRGQQVTLSCSPISGHRSVSWYQQTPGQGLQFLFEYFSETQRNKGNFPGRFSGRQFSNSRSEMNVSTLELGDSALYLCASSLVDSTYEQYFGPGTRLTVT.

This clonotype was counted many times. The J gene is TRBJ2-1, the V gene TRBV11-3, with no clear D. Germline CDR1 and CDR2: SGHNT and YENEEA. Trimming cost V 5 bases and J 5 bases, with 7 bases left between them. CDR3 length: 12 amino acids. The CDR3 region has the DNA TGTGCCAGCAGCACCCATAACAATGAGCAGTTCTTC. Its translation is CASSTHNNEQFF.

A few counts support this clonotype. The chain recombines TRBV20-1 with TRBJ2-3; 7 nucleotides agree with TRBD2. The germline V gene has CDR1 DFQATT and CDR2 SNEGSKA (reference sequence). The CDR3 is made up of 13 amino acids. V lost 6 bases, J lost 2 bases, and 5 bases stayed unmatched. The CDR3 reads CSAMLAVTDTQYF. CDR3 sequence (DNA): TGCAGTGCCATGCTAGCGGTCACAGATACGCAGTATTTT.